This T cell receptor beta chain was captured in a study of long-term antiretroviral therapy in people with HIV (dated by TCRdb to 2022 to 2024). Describing the broader study: The earliest samples were collected roughly a decade before the 2015 WHO recommendation for immediate ART, at a time when ART was usually postponed until CD4 counts fell. A retrospective serial study tested whether changes in peripheral blood TRB repertoire composition and diversity were associated with ART initiation and durable HIV suppression. The cohort contributed about 180 cryopreserved PBMC samples from around 33 adults with confirmed HIV infection, collected serially over a mean of approximately six years (range 1-12). Of the 25 to 30 participants with HIV, 10 to 11 were female. No cross-contamination during QIAcube processing was shown when test extractions of a monoclonal T-cell line were performed alongside 25 to 35 polyclonal samples.

Sequencing of the TRB variable region was done with the immunoSEQ hsTCRB v3.0 assay at survey level resolution. TRB sequencing targeted a depth of roughly 35,000-50,000 T-cell genomes per sample. An Illumina MiSeq with a v3 150-cycle kit was used to sequence the pooled TRB libraries. The study's processing was this. Repertoire analysis was run in R within a reproducible Nextflow workflow that covered QC, data transformation and analysis. Custom analyses were implemented in LymphoSeq2, an R package for AIRR-Seq data exploration. Several samples that yielded fewer than 5000 total TRB sequences were excluded, so that about 200 HIV repertoires were analyzed. Among the 180 to 200 HIV repertoires that were kept, some 61 were collected before ART initiation and 120 to 140 were collected after ART initiation. Repertoires were downsampled to 5000 TRB nucleotide sequences, and summary statistics were averaged over 100 downsampling iterations. TRB sequences were retained for analysis only if CDR3 regions of at least seven amino acids were present. Diversity was assessed using a clonality score derived from Shannon entropy and using the Gini coefficient. In the repertoire networks, any two of the top 5000 CDR3 amino acid sequences were connected whenever the two sequences differed by an edit distance of one. For TRB CDR3 amino acid sequences, antigen specificity groups and MHC restriction were predicted with GLIPH2. Known CMV, EBV, HIV or tissue antigen associations were flagged by matching CDR3 amino acid sequences against VDJdb and McPAS-TCR. Pre-ART, post-ART and control groups were compared with Wilcoxon signed-rank tests and Holm-Bonferroni correction. Held by TCRdb, this immuneACCESS table contains in-frame sequences only and omits some clones. Under half of the omission traces to an unresolved V gene where checked; the cause of the rest is unknown. V, J and clone size derive from that table, while D and trimming were established from the DNA sequence. The sample has 25,000 or so clones on record, around nine tenths of them singletons. The ten largest clones take up 3.5% to 5% of the sample.

V sheds 4 bases and J sheds 5 bases, leaving 20 bases between their ends. CDR1 is given as MGHRA and CDR2 as YSYEKL, both from the germline V gene. The CDR3 has 17 amino acids, counting the end cysteine and phenylalanine. Only the CDR3 region is kept as DNA, spanning 51 bases read in frame from base 1. Remarks on this clone: The clone's antigen remains unknown. No quality values exist for individual bases; no much larger clone is one base distant.

To be included, a participant needed at least one PBMC sample from before ART initiation plus at least two post-ART samples. Treatment was received in the United States of America by all participants with HIV. Before DNA extraction, cryopreserved samples of roughly 0.9-11 million PBMC were thawed and washed. At the time of the earliest PBMC sample, participants with HIV were aged between about 20 and 54 years. PBMC samples from each participant spanned 1-4 timepoints before ART initiation and 2-8 timepoints after ART initiation, with a median of 7 samples. Serial HIV viral load, CD4+ T-cell count, ART history and demographic data were obtained for every participant. Genomic DNA was extracted from unsorted PBMC with a Qiagen kit on a QIAcube, processed in batches of 12 samples. Broader findings and caveats from the paper: Narrower CDR3 length ranges were observed in HIV repertoires than in controls, and an antigen-experienced repertoire with only a slight naive shift after ART was suggested by the network structure. Inferences about post-ART repertoire changes were limited because no data were available on ART adherence, viral resistance or therapy changes. The samples span the years 2004 to 2017, and the ART regimens used may be less effective than current regimens. A significant increase in TRB diversity was found to be associated with ART initiation, although TRB diversity was observed to remain significantly below that of transplant donor controls even after long-term ART. Limited PBMC availability meant only the TCR beta chain was sequenced, without alpha chain pairing. Expanded TRB clones identified before ART initiation dominated the repertoire at all time points, although this dominance fluctuated and declined in many PLHIV after ART. Unsorted PBMC were profiled instead of sorted CD4+ and CD8+ T cells because pre-ART samples had limited cell numbers.

The clonotype originates from a woman between 18 and 30 years old with HIV. The chain employs TRBV4-1 and TRBJ1-4; 6 matching bases give a weak D call of TRBD1. The material sequenced was unsorted PBMCs, taken 0.5 years after starting antiretroviral therapy. The nucleotides are TGCGCCAGCAGCCGACCCACCATAGGGCAGGGGAATGAAAAACTGTTTTTT. This sequence encodes CASSRPTIGQGNEKLFF.